The rows below give T cell receptor beta chains drawn from one sample of a study of blood T cell repertoires in COVID-19. Profiling relied on immunoSEQ multiplex PCR, and the TCRdb table lists in-frame clones only, not all of them. The profile shows tens of thousands of clones, around 74% of them singletons. Source material: peripheral blood. Source of these receptors: a man between 70 and 80 years old with COVID-19, enrolled during active disease. Each CDR3 is given with its conserved first and last residue.

j_call: TRBJ2-1
v_call: TRBV11-2
cdr3_aa: CASSSNNEQFF

j_call: TRBJ2-7
v_call: TRBV4-1
cdr3_aa: CASSQDWGQGGYEQYF

j_call: TRBJ1-2
v_call: TRBV19
cdr3_aa: CASSPWDRGPFYGYTF

j_call: TRBJ2-3
v_call: TRBV5-5
cdr3_aa: CASSLGPNTDTQYF

j_call: TRBJ2-1
v_call: TRBV27
cdr3_aa: CASSLSRYGEQFF

j_call: TRBJ2-5
v_call: TRBV12-3/TRBV12-4
cdr3_aa: CASSFQGVQTQYF

j_call: TRBJ2-2
v_call: TRBV9
cdr3_aa: CASSPLPGTKAGELFF

j_call: TRBJ2-7
v_call: TRBV27
cdr3_aa: CASRGAGWYEQYF

j_call: TRBJ2-2
v_call: TRBV11-2
cdr3_aa: CASRSSGANTGELFF

j_call: TRBJ1-2
v_call: TRBV12-3/TRBV12-4
cdr3_aa: CASSLATGGEDTF

j_call: TRBJ2-2
v_call: TRBV6-5
cdr3_aa: CASRQDRSTGELFF

j_call: TRBJ1-2
v_call: TRBV28
cdr3_aa: CASSLGRRVDYGYTF

j_call: TRBJ2-2
v_call: TRBV7-6
cdr3_aa: CASSPRQGENTGELFF

j_call: TRBJ1-5
v_call: TRBV28
cdr3_aa: CASSLHGQGVGPQHF

j_call: TRBJ2-2
v_call: TRBV6-5
cdr3_aa: CASSTSGLGGELFF

j_call: TRBJ2-5
v_call: TRBV7-2
cdr3_aa: CASSLQGAAGGGTQYF

j_call: TRBJ2-1
v_call: TRBV27
cdr3_aa: CASSPLGFGGVNEQFF

j_call: TRBJ2-2
v_call: TRBV9
cdr3_aa: CASSVGLDNTGELFF

j_call: TRBJ2-2
v_call: TRBV9
cdr3_aa: CASSMASGGTGELFF

j_call: TRBJ2-3
v_call: TRBV2
cdr3_aa: CASSENPTATDTQYF

j_call: TRBJ1-2
v_call: TRBV25-1
cdr3_aa: CASSGQFYGYTF

j_call: TRBJ1-1
v_call: TRBV19
cdr3_aa: CASSTGVVTEAFF

j_call: TRBJ1-1
v_call: TRBV10-3
cdr3_aa: CAAGKGTEAFF

j_call: TRBJ1-1
v_call: TRBV20-1
cdr3_aa: CSASRGHMNTEAFF

j_call: TRBJ1-6
v_call: TRBV3-1/TRBV3-2
cdr3_aa: CASSLRTGGNSPLHF

j_call: TRBJ1-1
v_call: TRBV5-6
cdr3_aa: CASSRRGGAAEAFF

j_call: TRBJ2-2
v_call: TRBV7-3
cdr3_aa: CASSLNRGTGELFF

j_call: TRBJ2-1
v_call: TRBV7-2
cdr3_aa: CASSSPSGTRGNEQFF

j_call: TRBJ2-7
v_call: TRBV30
cdr3_aa: CAWRDQGGRSYEQYF

j_call: TRBJ1-1
v_call: TRBV28
cdr3_aa: CASSVGRPSAAEAFF

j_call: TRBJ2-1
v_call: TRBV3-1/TRBV3-2
cdr3_aa: CASSQNSGSDEQFF

j_call: TRBJ2-5
v_call: TRBV3-1/TRBV3-2
cdr3_aa: CASSHQLRQGQETQYF

j_call: TRBJ2-5
v_call: TRBV28
cdr3_aa: CASSLQGGETQYF

j_call: TRBJ2-7
v_call: TRBV2
cdr3_aa: CASRRLAGAYEQYF

j_call: TRBJ1-3
v_call: TRBV9
cdr3_aa: CASSASGGAGNTIYF

j_call: TRBJ2-7
v_call: TRBV5-1
cdr3_aa: CASRRGSSYEQYF

j_call: TRBJ1-1
v_call: TRBV5-1
cdr3_aa: CASQRGRDEAFF

j_call: TRBJ2-5
v_call: TRBV14
cdr3_aa: CASSQGTVGTQYF

j_call: TRBJ2-2
v_call: TRBV27
cdr3_aa: CASSLLLFSAPGELFF